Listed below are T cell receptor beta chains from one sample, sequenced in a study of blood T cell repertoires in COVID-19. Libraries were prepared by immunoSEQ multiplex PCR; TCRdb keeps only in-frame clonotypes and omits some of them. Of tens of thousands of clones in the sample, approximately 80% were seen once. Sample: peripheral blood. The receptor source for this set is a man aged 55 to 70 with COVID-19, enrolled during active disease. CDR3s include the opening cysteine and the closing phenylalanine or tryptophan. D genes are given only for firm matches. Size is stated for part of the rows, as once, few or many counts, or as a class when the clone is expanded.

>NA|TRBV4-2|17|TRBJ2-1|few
TGTGCCAGCAGCCAAGTGTGGGGGGGCGCGTCCTACAATGAGCAGTTCTTC
CASSQVWGGASYNEQFF
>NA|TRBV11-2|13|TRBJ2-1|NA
TGTGCCAGCAGCTTAGATCGGGGAAATGAGCAGTTCTTC
CASSLDRGNEQFF
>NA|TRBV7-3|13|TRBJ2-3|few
TGTGCCAGCAGCCCCGGCCAGGGGGATACGCAGTATTTT
CASSPGQGDTQYF
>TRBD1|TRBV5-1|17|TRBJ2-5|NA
TGCGCCAGCAGCTTGGGCTCTCCGGGACAGGGGCAAGAGACCCAGTACTTC
CASSLGSPGQGQETQYF
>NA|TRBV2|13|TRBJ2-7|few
TGTGCCAGCAGTATAGACAGTGCTTACGAGCAGTACTTC
CASSIDSAYEQYF
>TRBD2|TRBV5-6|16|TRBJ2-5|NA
TGTGCCAGCAGCCGGACTAGCGGGAGGGGTGGGGAGACCCAGTACTTC
CASSRTSGRGGETQYF
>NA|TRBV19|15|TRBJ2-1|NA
TGTGCCAGTAGACCAGACAGAAGTACCTACAATGAGCAGTTCTTC
CASRPDRSTYNEQFF
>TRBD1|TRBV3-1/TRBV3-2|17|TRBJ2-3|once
TGTGCCAGCAGCCATCAGACAGGGGGCGTTAGCACAGATACGCAGTATTTT
CASSHQTGGVSTDTQYF
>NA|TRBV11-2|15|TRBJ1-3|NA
TGTGCCAGCAGACCCCCGGGGGGCTCTGGAAACACCATATATTTT
CASRPPGGSGNTIYF
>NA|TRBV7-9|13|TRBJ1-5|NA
TGTGCCAGCAGCCTGGGGGGGTTGCAGCCCCAGCATTTT
CASSLGGLQPQHF
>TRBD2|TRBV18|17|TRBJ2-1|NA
TGTGCCAGCTCAAATGATGCGGGGGGTCGCGCCTACAATGAGCAGTTCTTC
CASSNDAGGRAYNEQFF
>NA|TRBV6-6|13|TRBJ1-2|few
TGTGCCAGCAGTTACTCGACCGGGGATGGCTACACCTTC
CASSYSTGDGYTF
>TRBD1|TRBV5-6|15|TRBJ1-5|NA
TGTGCCAGCAGCCGAACGACAGGGGGGGATCAGCCCCAGCATTTT
CASSRTTGGDQPQHF
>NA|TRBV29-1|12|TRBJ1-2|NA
TGCAGCGTTGACGGGATTAACTATGGCTACACCTTC
CSVDGINYGYTF
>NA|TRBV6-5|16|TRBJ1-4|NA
TGTGCCAGCAGTTACTCGTTCCGGGTCGGGTATGAAAAACTGTTTTTT
CASSYSFRVGYEKLFF
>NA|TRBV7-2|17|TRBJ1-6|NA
TGTGCCAGCAGCTTAGCGCTAAGTAGCTCCTATAATTCACCCCTCCACTTT
CASSLALSSSYNSPLHF
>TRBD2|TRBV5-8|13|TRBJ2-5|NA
TGTGCCAGCAGCATCGGACTAGTTGGGACCCAGTACTTC
CASSIGLVGTQYF
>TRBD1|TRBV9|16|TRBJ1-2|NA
TGTGCCAGCAGCGTGGGAAGGCCCGGGACAGGGGACGGCTACACCTTC
CASSVGRPGTGDGYTF
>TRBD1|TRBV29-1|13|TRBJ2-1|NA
TGCAGCGTTCGGACAGGGTCTTACAATGAGCAGTTCTTC
CSVRTGSYNEQFF
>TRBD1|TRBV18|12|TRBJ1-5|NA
TGTGCCAGCTCACGACAGGGGGGGCCCCAGCATTTT
CASSRQGGPQHF
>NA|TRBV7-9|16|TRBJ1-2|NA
TGTGCCAGCAGCCCTGGAGGGGCTCGTGCTAACTATGGCTACACCTTC
CASSPGGARANYGYTF
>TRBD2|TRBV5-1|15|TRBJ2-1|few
TGCGCCAGCAGCTCGGAGGGACTAGCATATAATGAGCAGTTCTTC
CASSSEGLAYNEQFF
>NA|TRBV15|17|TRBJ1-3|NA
TGTGCCACCAGCAGAGATCCGACAGCGAACTCTGGAAACACCATATATTTT
CATSRDPTANSGNTIYF
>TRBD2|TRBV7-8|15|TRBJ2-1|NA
TGTGCCAGCAGCTGGGGGACTAGCGGGATCAATGAGCAGTTCTTC
CASSWGTSGINEQFF
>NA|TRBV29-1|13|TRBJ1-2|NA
TGCAGCGTCGTACCGACAGGCGTCTATGGCTACACCTTC
CSVVPTGVYGYTF
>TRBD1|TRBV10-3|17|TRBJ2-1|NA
TGTGCCATCAGTGGGCATTCCCAGGGGGCTCTTTACAATGAGCAGTTCTTC
CAISGHSQGALYNEQFF
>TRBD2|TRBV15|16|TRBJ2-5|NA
TGTGCCACCAGCCCTCGACTAGCGGGATTCCAAGAGACCCAGTACTTC
CATSPRLAGFQETQYF
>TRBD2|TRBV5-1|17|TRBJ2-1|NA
TGCGCCAGCAGCCAACCCGGACTAGCGGGGGGTGGCAATGAGCAGTTCTTC
CASSQPGLAGGGNEQFF
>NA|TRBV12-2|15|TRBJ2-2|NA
TGTGCAAGTCGCTTTAAGGGAGGGACCACCGGGGAGCTGTTTTTT
CASRFKGGTTGELFF
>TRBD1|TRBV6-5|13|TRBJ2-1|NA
TGTGCCAGCAGAAGACAGGGTGCTGGTGAGCAGTTCTTC
CASRRQGAGEQFF
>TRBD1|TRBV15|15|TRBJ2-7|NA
TGTGCCACCAGCAGAGAGGACAGGGATTCCTACGAGCAGTACTTC
CATSREDRDSYEQYF
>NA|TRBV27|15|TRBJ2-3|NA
TGTGCCAGCAGTTTATCGGTGGGAGTGGGTGATACGCAGTATTTT
CASSLSVGVGDTQYF
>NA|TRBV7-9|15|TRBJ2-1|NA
TGTGCCAGCAGCTGGGTGGAGGGGCGCGCCGGAGAGCAGTTCTTC
CASSWVEGRAGEQFF
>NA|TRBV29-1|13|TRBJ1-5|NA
TGCAGCGCTGCGGGGGCCGGCAATCAGCCCCAGCATTTT
CSAAGAGNQPQHF
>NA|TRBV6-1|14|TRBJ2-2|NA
TGTGCCAGCAGTGACCTATATGACACCGGGGAGCTGTTTTTT
CASSDLYDTGELFF
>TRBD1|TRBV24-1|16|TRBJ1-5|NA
TGTGCCACCAGTGAATCCGGACAGGGGGCTGGTCAGCCCCAGCATTTT
CATSESGQGAGQPQHF
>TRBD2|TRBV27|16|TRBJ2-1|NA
TGTGCCAGCACCCAGGTTAGCGGGAACTCCTACAATGAGCAGTTCTTC
CASTQVSGNSYNEQFF
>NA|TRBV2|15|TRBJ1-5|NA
TGTGCCAGCAGCGGACAGCCTTATAGCAATCAGCCCCAGCATTTT
CASSGQPYSNQPQHF
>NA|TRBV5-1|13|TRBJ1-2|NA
TGCGCCAGCAGCTCGGAATGGGGCACTGGCTACACCTTC
CASSSEWGTGYTF
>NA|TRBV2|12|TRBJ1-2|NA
TGTGCCAGCAGTGACAGGTCAGATGGCTACACCTTC
CASSDRSDGYTF
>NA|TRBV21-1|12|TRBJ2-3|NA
TGTGCCGGCGGGGACAGTGGGAATACGCAGTATTTT
CAGGDSGNTQYF
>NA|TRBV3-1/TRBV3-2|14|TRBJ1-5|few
TGTGCCAGCAGCCAAGGGCCGAATAATCAGCCCCAGCATTTT
CASSQGPNNQPQHF
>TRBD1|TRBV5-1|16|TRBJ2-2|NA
TGCGCCAGCAGCTCCATCGAGGACAGGACCACCGGGGAGCTGTTTTTT
CASSSIEDRTTGELFF
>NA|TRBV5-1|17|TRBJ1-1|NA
TGCGCCAGCAGCTTGGATCTCGGGGGGGCATTTAACACTGAAGCTTTCTTT
CASSLDLGGAFNTEAFF
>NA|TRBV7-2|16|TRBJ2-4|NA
TGTGCCAGCAGCCTGGTGTCCCCAGGAGCCAAAAACATTCAGTACTTC
CASSLVSPGAKNIQYF
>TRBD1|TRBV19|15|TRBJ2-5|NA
TGTGCCAGTAGGGCAGGGGGCCGGGGAGGAGAGACCCAGTACTTC
CASRAGGRGGETQYF